The clone carrying this T cell receptor (beta chain) has at least ten counts. Antigen unknown. V lost 1 base and J 5 bases, leaving 9 bases between the germline ends. Germline V gives CDR1 SGHRS, CDR2 YFSETQ. The CDR3 is 13 residues long. Both iRepertoire HTBI primers and Arm-PCR of CDR3 regions were used to build the TCR beta libraries. One entry per CDR3 protein results from TCRdb running MiXCR on the multiplex PCR reads. The sample has a few hundred thousand distinct CDR3 sequences, roughly 18% seen once. The data were obtained in a study of regulatory T cells in long-lasting Graves disease. Time point specified: newly diagnosed GD, antithyroid drugs for less than 3 months. Preparation of the TCR library used RNA extracted from PBMCs. Study results and caveats: Persistent disease samples used TRBV28, TRBJ1-2 and TRBJ2-5 preferentially. Compared with new cases, persistent Graves' patients showed reduced TCR diversity.

The sample was also reused in another study, on T cells in Graves' hyperthyroidism and ophthalmopathy.

The sequencing here drew on peripheral blood mononuclear cells (PBMCs), taken at new diagnosis, from a patient treated with antithyroid drugs. The chain joins TRBV5-1 to TRBJ2-5; the D is unclear. The clonotype originates from a woman in her 30s with Graves disease. CDR3 DNA sequence: TGCGCCAGCAGCTTGAGGTCCGGGGAGACCCAGTACTTC. This sequence encodes CASSLRSGETQYF.